A selection of T cell receptor beta chains follows, all from one sample in a study of CD8+CD57+ T cells in acquired aplastic anemia. TCRdb processed the reads anew with MiXCR; each CDR3 protein has one entry. The repertoire holds 450,000 to 550,000 distinct CDR3 sequences, less than 35% seen once, with nearly 0.85% in the top ten. Material: sorted CD4+, CD8+, or CD8+CD57+ T cells (not recorded which) from PBMCs. These receptors were collected from a human donor with aplastic anemia. Both conserved end residues are part of each CDR3.

V gene,CDR3 protein
TRBV20-1,CSARGTETYLYEQYF
TRBV18,CASSPLGQSYEQYF
TRBV3-1,CASSQASGSYEQFF
TRBV15,CATSRGPGLAGVFDEQFF
TRBV6-5,CASSYQGQINSPLHF
TRBV19,CASSKGTASVNTEAFF
TRBV25-1,CASSTTGGSDEQYF
TRBV5-4,CASSLGSGRAQETQYF
TRBV19,CASGGRASGEQYF
TRBV20-1,CSARVAGPGNTGELSF
TRBV2,CASSWGQGGQPQHF
TRBV2,CASSRDRGLNQPQHF
TRBV9,CASSYGTGREGSTIYF
TRBV12-3/TRBV12-4,CASSLARTGQYF
TRBV10-3,CASSLGTQEKLFF
TRBV6-1,CASSMTSGEPPGTGELFF
TRBV7-3,CASSVPGQPQHF
TRBV7-8,CASSVAGGGSNQPQHF
TRBV7-2,CASSLVGSGGSETQYF
TRBV10-3,CASSSLLNTGELFF
TRBV19,CASYRGGGNTIYF
TRBV15,CATSRDRRTGELFF
TRBV5-1,CASSPSGESYGYTF
TRBV27,CASRPYGNTEAFF
TRBV7-9,CASSITGGGAFF
TRBV7-6,CASSWNRAAGELFF
TRBV20-1,CSAGSGRNPKNIQYF
TRBV7-8,CASSLGRQGANQPQHF
TRBV30,CAWISGGLNTEAFF
TRBV20-1,CSYECLAGGFSYEQYF
TRBV11-2,CASSLSGREADTQYF
TRBV2,CASSAGTPEQYF
TRBV5-1,CASSLPGQGAQEQYF
TRBV7-2,CASSLFRGGDSPLHF